The T cell receptor (beta chain) described here comes from a study of glioma-infiltrating T cells after dendritic cell vaccination. Study background: Samples are from glioblastoma patients in Phase I and II dendritic cell vaccine trials. Study-wide points: No direct clonality-survival link was found; a diverse polyclonal response may matter.

Only in-frame clones appear in the TCRdb table, and some are missing; sequencing was by immunoSEQ multiplex PCR. The table includes around 67,000 clones, under 90% detected once. Germline-derived CDR1 and CDR2 are MNHEY and SMNVEV (reference sequence). The CDR3 totals 15 residues. The trim removed 5 bases at V and 2 bases at J, leaving 6 bases unmatched. The table lists this clone with a count of one. Its specificity is unknown. The material was blood, obtained before dendritic cell vaccination. The sequence derives from a human donor with glioblastoma. This rearrangement joins TRBV27 to TRBJ2-3; the match to TRBD2 covers 8 bases. CDR3 protein: CASSIIAGYTDTQYF. CDR3 DNA: TGTGCCAGCAGTATTATAGCGGGGTACACAGATACGCAGTATTTT.